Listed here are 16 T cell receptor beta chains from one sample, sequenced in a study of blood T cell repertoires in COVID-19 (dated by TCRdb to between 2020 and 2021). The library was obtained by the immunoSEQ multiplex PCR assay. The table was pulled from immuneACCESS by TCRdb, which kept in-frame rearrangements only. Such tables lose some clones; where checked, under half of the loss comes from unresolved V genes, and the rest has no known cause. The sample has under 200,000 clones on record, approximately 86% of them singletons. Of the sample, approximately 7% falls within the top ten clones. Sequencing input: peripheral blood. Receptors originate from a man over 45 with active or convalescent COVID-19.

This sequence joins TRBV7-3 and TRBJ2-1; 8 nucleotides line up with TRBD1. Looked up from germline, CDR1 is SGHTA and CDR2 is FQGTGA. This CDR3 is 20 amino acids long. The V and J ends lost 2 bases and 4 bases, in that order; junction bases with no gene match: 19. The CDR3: CASSLAPRQGPGRVYNEQFF. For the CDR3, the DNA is TGTGCCAGCAGCTTAGCTCCCCGACAGGGGCCAGGGCGGGTGTACAATGAGCAGTTCTTC.

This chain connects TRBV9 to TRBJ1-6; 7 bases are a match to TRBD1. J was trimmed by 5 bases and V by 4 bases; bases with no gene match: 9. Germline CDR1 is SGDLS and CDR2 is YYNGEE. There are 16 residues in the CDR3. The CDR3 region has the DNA TGTGCCAGCAGCCCGGGGACAGACCTTAATAATTCACCCCTCCACTTT. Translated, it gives CASSPGTDLNNSPLHF.

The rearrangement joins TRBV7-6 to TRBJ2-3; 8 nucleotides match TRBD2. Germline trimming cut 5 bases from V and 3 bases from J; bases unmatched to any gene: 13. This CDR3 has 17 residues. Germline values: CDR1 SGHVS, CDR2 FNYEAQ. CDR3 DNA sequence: TGTGCCAGCAGCCTCTTGGCGGGGGGCCGCCCTACAGATACGCAGTATTTT. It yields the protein CASSLLAGGRPTDTQYF.

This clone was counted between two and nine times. The CDR3 loop is CASSADPGRSYGYTF. CDR3 sequence (DNA): TGTGCCAGCAGCGCCGACCCGGGGAGGAGCTATGGCTACACCTTC. The chain employs TRBV9 and TRBJ1-2; no clear D gene. This CDR3 has 15 residues. Trimming shortened V by 3 bases and J by 4 bases, and 16 bases separated the two germline ends. Germline-derived CDR1 and CDR2 are SGDLS and YYNGEE.

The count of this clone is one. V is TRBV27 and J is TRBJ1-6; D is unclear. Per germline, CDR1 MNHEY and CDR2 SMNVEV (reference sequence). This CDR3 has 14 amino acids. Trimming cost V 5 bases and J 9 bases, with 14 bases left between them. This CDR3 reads CASSKLQERSPLHF. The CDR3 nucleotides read TGTGCCAGCAGTAAACTCCAAGAACGTTCACCCCTCCACTTT.

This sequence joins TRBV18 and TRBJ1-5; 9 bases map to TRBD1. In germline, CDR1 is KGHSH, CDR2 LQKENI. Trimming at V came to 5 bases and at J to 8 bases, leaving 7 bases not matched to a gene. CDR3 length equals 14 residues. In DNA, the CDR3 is TGTGCCAGCTCATACGGGACAGGGAAAGAGCCCCAGCATTTT. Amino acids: CASSYGTGKEPQHF.

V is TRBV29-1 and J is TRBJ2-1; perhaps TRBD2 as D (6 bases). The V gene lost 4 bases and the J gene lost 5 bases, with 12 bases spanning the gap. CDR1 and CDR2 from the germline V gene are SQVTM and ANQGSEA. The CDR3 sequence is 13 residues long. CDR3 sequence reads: CSVAGGANNEQFF. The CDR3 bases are TGCAGCGTTGCCGGGGGAGCTAACAATGAGCAGTTCTTC.

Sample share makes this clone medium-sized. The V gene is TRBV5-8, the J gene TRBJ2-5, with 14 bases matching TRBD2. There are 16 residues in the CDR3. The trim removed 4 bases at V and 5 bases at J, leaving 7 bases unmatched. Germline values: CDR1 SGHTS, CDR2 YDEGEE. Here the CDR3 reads CASSTGTSGREETQYF. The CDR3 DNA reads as TGTGCCAGCAGCACCGGGACTAGCGGGAGAGAGGAGACCCAGTACTTC.

CDR3: CASSLDGNSWGAEAFF. CDR3 DNA: TGTGCCAGCAGCTTAGATGGGAACTCCTGGGGGGCTGAAGCTTTCTTT. The chain joins TRBV11-2 to TRBJ1-1; tentative D call: TRBD1 (5 bases). This CDR3 region has 16 residues. The germline V gene encodes CDR1 SGHAT and CDR2 FQNNGV. The V end lost 0 bases, the J end lost 6 bases, and 17 bases lay between the germline ends.

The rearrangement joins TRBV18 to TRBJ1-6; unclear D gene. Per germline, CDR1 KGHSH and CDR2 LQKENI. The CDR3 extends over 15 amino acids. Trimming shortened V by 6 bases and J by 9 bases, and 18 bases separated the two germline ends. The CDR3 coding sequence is TGTGCCAGCTCGATCCGAGGTTCTGGTGGTTCACCCCTCCACTTT. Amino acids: CASSIRGSGGSPLHF. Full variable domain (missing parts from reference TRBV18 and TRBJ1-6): NAGVMQNPRHLVRRRGQEARLRCSPMKGHSHVYWYRQLPEEGLKFMVYLQKENIIDESGMPKERFSAEFPKEGPSILRIQQVVRGDSAAYFCASSIRGSGGSPLHFGNGTRLTVT.

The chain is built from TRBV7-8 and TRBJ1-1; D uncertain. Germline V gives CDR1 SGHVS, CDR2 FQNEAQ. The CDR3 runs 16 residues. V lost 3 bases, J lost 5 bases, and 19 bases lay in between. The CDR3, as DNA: TGTGCCAGCAGCTTCGGAGGTGGGCCCCTGGGTACTGAAGCTTTCTTT. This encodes CASSFGGGPLGTEAFF. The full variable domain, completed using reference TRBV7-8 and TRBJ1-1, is GAGVSQSPRYKVAKRGQDVALRCDPISGHVSLFWYQQALGQGPEFLTYFQNEAQLDKSGLPSDRFFAERPEGSVSTLKIQRTQQEDSAVYLCASSFGGGPLGTEAFFGQGTRLTVV.

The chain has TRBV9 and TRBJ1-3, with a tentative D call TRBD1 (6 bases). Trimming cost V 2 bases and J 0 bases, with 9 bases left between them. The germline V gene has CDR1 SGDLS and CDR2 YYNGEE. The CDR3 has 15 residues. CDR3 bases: TGTGCCAGCAGCGTGGACAGTACCTCTGGAAACACCATATATTTT. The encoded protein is CASSVDSTSGNTIYF.

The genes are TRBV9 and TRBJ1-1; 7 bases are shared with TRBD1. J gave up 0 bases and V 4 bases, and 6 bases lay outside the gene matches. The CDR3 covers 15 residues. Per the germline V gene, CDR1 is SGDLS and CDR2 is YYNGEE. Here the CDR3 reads CASSSQGQMNTEAFF. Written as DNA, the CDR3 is TGTGCCAGCAGCTCTCAGGGACAGATGAACACTGAAGCTTTCTTT. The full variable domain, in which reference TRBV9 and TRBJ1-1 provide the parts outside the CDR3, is DSGVTQTPKHLITATGQRVTLRCSPRSGDLSVYWYQQSLDQGLQFLIQYYNGEERAKGNILERFSAQQFPDLHSELNLSSLELGDSALYFCASSSQGQMNTEAFFGQGTRLTVV.

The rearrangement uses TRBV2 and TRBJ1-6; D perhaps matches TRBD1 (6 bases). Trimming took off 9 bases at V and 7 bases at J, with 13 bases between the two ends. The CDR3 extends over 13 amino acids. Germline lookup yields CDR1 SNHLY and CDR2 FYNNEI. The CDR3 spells CASRDRLNSPLHF. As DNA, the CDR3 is TGTGCCAGTCGAGACAGGTTGAATTCACCCCTCCACTTT.

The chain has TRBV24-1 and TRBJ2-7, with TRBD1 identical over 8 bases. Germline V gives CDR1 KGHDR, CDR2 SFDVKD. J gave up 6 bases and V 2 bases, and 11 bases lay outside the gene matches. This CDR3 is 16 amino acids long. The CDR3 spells CATSDSGQGRTAEQYF. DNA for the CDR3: TGTGCCACCAGTGATTCCGGACAGGGCCGGACAGCCGAGCAGTACTTC.

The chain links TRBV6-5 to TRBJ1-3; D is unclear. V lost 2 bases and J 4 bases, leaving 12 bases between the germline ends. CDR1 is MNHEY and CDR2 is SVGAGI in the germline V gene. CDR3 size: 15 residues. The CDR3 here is CASSYQSIKGNTIYF. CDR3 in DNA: TGTGCCAGCAGTTACCAGTCCATTAAGGGAAACACCATATATTTT.